This T cell receptor (beta chain) was captured in a study of human T cells and chemical hapten exposure. On the study more broadly: How much TCR each sample yielded varied, mostly because pooled library volumes differed slightly.

Time point described: patch test 2, 6 weeks after DPC sensitization. Stated treatment: therapeutic diphenylcyclopropenone sensitization with weekly scalp DPC. MiXCR, run by TCRdb on the RACE reads, gives a single entry per CDR3 protein. The repertoire holds about 400,000 distinct CDR3 sequences, with roughly 6% as singletons. From germline, CDR1 is MNHEY and CDR2 SVGAGI. The CDR3 runs to 17 residues. V dropped 2 bases and J dropped 1; count of bases not matched to a gene: 9. This clonotype was detected only a few times. Its antigen is undetermined. Study findings and constraints: Donor immune responses may differ from healthy people's, since all donors had alopecia.

The chain is built from TRBV6-5 and TRBJ2-3, with 7 bases fitting TRBD2. The receptor was isolated from a woman aged 18-35 years with alopecia areata. Some clones in this sample may be carry-over from other donors' samples. The specimen comprised whole blood, sampled in connection with sensitization to the hapten diphenylcyclopropenone (DPC). The CDR3: CASSYDFLAGGTDTQYF. CDR3 nucleotides: TGTGCCAGCAGTTACGATTTTCTGGCGGGGGGCACAGATACGCAGTATTTT.